The clone carrying this T cell receptor (beta chain) appeared a few times. Its antigen is not known. The CDR3 spans 17 residues. Germline CDR1 and CDR2: MNHEY and SVGAGI. J lost 4 bases, V lost 0 bases, and 8 bases had no gene match. Unique molecular identifiers were carried by the TCR beta cDNA libraries. TCRdb reanalysed the PCR reads using MiXCR and keeps one entry per CDR3 protein. Of under 650,000 distinct CDR3 sequences in the sample, around 40% were seen once. This specimen belongs to a study of post-analysis software for immune sequencing data. Findings and caveats of the study: With TRBV5-6, TRBV5-1 and TRBV20-1 included, about five TRBV segments were more frequent in patients than in controls.

This sequence was found in a girl aged 10-17 years with multiple sclerosis. The chain recombines TRBV6-5 with TRBJ2-3, with 9 positions matching TRBD1. Specimen: blood. The CDR3 DNA is TGTGCCAGCAGTTACTCTTACGGGACAGGGAAGCCAGATACGCAGTATTTT. Translated, it gives CASSYSYGTGKPDTQYF.